A selection of T cell receptor beta chains follows, all from one sample in a study of cytomegalovirus exposure and HLA in healthy donors. Measured with immunoSEQ multiplex PCR; TCRdb has only the in-frame clones, and not every one. The profile covers hundreds of thousands of clones, with roughly 85% appearing a single time and under 0.95% taken by the ten largest. Source material: PBMCs. The source is a woman aged 18 to 35 in good health and CMV-seronegative. The CDR3 runs from the conserved cysteine through the conserved F or W. The D gene is left open where the match is weak. A row's size may be missing; if present it is once, few, many or a size class.

len	j_gene	v_gene	d_gene	abundance	CDR3aa	CDR3nt
14	TRBJ2-7	TRBV6-6	.	.	CASSSQGSSYEQYF	TGTGCCAGCAGTTCACAGGGAAGCTCCTACGAGCAGTACTTC
13	TRBJ2-5	TRBV7-6	TRBD1	.	CASSDRVRETQYF	TGTGCCAGCAGCGACAGGGTCCGGGAGACCCAGTACTTC
15	TRBJ2-7	TRBV4-1	TRBD1	.	CASSPGTGGPYEQYF	TGCGCCAGCAGCCCGGGGACAGGGGGCCCCTACGAGCAGTACTTC
18	TRBJ2-5	TRBV9	TRBD1	.	CASSVGVRGQFIRETQYF	TGTGCCAGCAGCGTAGGGGTGAGGGGGCAGTTTATTAGAGAGACCCAGTACTTC
15	TRBJ1-1	TRBV4-1	.	.	CASSQGTAVNTEAFF	TGCGCCAGCAGCCAAGGGACTGCGGTGAACACTGAAGCTTTCTTT
14	TRBJ2-5	TRBV6-1	TRBD1	once	CASSDGQGQETQYF	TGTGCCAGCAGTGACGGACAGGGTCAAGAGACCCAGTACTTC
14	TRBJ1-5	TRBV28	.	.	CASSLDQVGQPQHF	TGTGCCAGCAGTTTAGATCAAGTCGGTCAGCCCCAGCATTTT
16	TRBJ1-1	TRBV6-1	.	.	CASSEALRVYGTEAFF	TGTGCCAGCAGTGAAGCGCTTCGGGTATATGGCACTGAAGCTTTCTTT
13	TRBJ2-1	TRBV5-4	TRBD2	.	CGAGGPFYNEQFF	TGTGGAGCGGGAGGGCCCTTCTACAATGAGCAGTTCTTC
14	TRBJ1-3	TRBV7-9	TRBD1	once	CASNRQGSGNTIYF	TGTGCCAGCAACCGACAGGGCTCTGGAAACACCATATATTTT
14	TRBJ1-1	TRBV29-1	.	.	CSARGGYGTTEAFF	TGCAGCGCCCGCGGAGGATATGGAACAACTGAAGCTTTCTTT
13	TRBJ1-1	TRBV2	.	few	CASKRQGYTEAFF	TGTGCCAGCAAGAGGCAGGGATATACTGAAGCTTTCTTT
12	TRBJ2-1	TRBV7-2	.	.	CASSTDQGEQFF	TGTGCCAGCAGCACCGACCAGGGTGAGCAGTTCTTC
12	TRBJ2-5	TRBV5-1	.	.	CASSRGGETQYF	TGCGCCAGCAGCCGGGGAGGAGAGACCCAGTACTTC
12	TRBJ1-2	TRBV7-6	TRBD1	.	CASSETGDGYTF	TGTGCCAGCAGCGAGACAGGGGATGGCTACACCTTC
14	TRBJ1-1	TRBV7-9	TRBD1	.	CASSASQGAPEAFF	TGTGCCAGCAGCGCCAGTCAGGGGGCCCCTGAAGCTTTCTTT
15	TRBJ2-3	TRBV6-5	TRBD2	.	CASSYGASGVDTQYF	TGTGCCAGCAGTTACGGAGCTAGCGGGGTGGATACGCAGTATTTT
17	TRBJ2-6	TRBV15	.	.	CATSETGNPFGANVLTF	TGTGCCACCAGCGAAACAGGAAATCCGTTTGGGGCCAACGTCCTGACTTTC
16	TRBJ1-2	TRBV10-1	TRBD1	.	CASSEPRDRVSPGYTF	TGCGCCAGCAGTGAGCCCCGGGACAGGGTAAGTCCCGGCTACACCTTC
18	TRBJ2-7	TRBV27	TRBD2	.	CASRVTPLERENLYEQYF	TGTGCCAGCAGAGTTACCCCTCTGGAGCGGGAGAACCTCTACGAGCAGTACTTC
15	TRBJ2-7	TRBV13	.	.	CASSLGDTSYREQYF	TGTGCCAGCAGCTTAGGGGACACATCCTACAGGGAGCAGTACTTC
11	TRBJ2-7	TRBV7-9	.	.	CASSPRDPGDF	TGTGCCAGCAGCCCCCGGGACCCGGGGGACTTC